This passage covers 11 T cell receptor beta chains from one sample sequenced in a study of CD8 T cells in ankylosing spondylitis (dated by TCRdb to about 2017). Libraries came from 5' RACE. Instrument used: Illumina HiSeq 2500. TCRdb's own reprocessing of the public reads used fastp at Q25 and MiXCR and kept productive beta chains. Rows matching on CDR3 protein sequence are summarized as one entry with the most common DNA and genes. A total of about 260,000 distinct CDR3 sequences appear in this sample, 24% of them only once. The ten largest account for approximately 0.61% of the sample. The sequencing sample was made of blood, either unsorted or a sorted T cell fraction (not recorded which). These receptors originate from a male donor with ankylosing spondylitis or in good health (not recorded which).

Many counts were recorded for this clonotype. The chain carries TRBV6-1 and TRBJ2-2; 7 bases fit TRBD1. Germline CDR1 and CDR2: MNHNS and SASEGT. This CDR3 comprises 14 residues. V was pared by 9 bases and J by 2 bases, with 6 bases of the junction left unmatched. CDR3 DNA sequence: TGTGCCAGTTTGACAGGGCTTAACACCGGGGAGCTGTTTTTT. As protein: CASLTGLNTGELFF.

The rearrangement links TRBV10-1 to TRBJ2-7, with TRBD2 matching 10 bases. Trimming removed 3 bases from V and 2 bases from J; junction bases left unmatched: 4. The CDR3 has 15 residues. Germline CDR1 reads WNHNN; CDR2 reads SYGVQD (reference sequence). CDR3 in amino acids: CASSEASGGAYEQYF. The DNA for the CDR3 is TGCGCCAGCAGTGAAGCCAGCGGGGGGGCCTACGAGCAGTACTTC.

This clonotype came up a few times. The chain combines TRBV29-1 with TRBJ2-2; the D call may be TRBD1 or TRBD2 (5 bases each). V lost 7 bases and J 4 bases, leaving 19 bases between the germline ends. The CDR3 is 15 amino acids. In germline, CDR1 is SQVTM, CDR2 ANQGSEA. CDR3 coding DNA: TGCAGCGCCGAGCCGAGGGGTAGGGTCACCGGGGAGCTGTTTTTT. This codes for CSAEPRGRVTGELFF.

This clonotype was recorded many times. The rearrangement joins TRBV20-1 to TRBJ1-6; 9 bases agree with TRBD1. The CDR3 contains 17 residues. CDR1 DFQATT and CDR2 SNEGSKA come from the germline V gene (reference sequence). V trimming: 2 bases; J trimming: 3 bases; junction bases outside the gene matches: 8. CDR3 nucleotide sequence: TGCAGTGCTAGACCAAGGGAGACAGGGGGCTATAATTCACCCCTCCACTTT. Its protein product is CSARPRETGGYNSPLHF.

The chain uses TRBV10-3 and TRBJ2-5; tentatively, D is TRBD1 (5 bases). This CDR3 region has 12 residues. V gave up 9 bases and J gave up 4 bases, with 12 bases separating them. Germline lookup yields CDR1 ENHRY and CDR2 SYGVKD. CDR3 coding DNA: TGTGCCATTAGCAGGGAAGGAGAGACCCAGTACTTC. Residues: CAISREGETQYF.

This clonotype was counted a few times. The chain links TRBV7-6 to TRBJ2-7, with D perhaps matching TRBD2 (7 bases). Between the trimmed V and J ends, which lost 5 bases and 5 bases, there was a span of 19 bases. Germline CDR1 reads SGHVS; CDR2 reads FNYEAQ. This CDR3 is built from 15 residues. This chain's CDR3 is CASSPWGGQLNEQYF. As DNA, the CDR3 is TGTGCCAGCAGCCCGTGGGGGGGGCAGCTTAACGAGCAGTACTTC.

This clonotype was picked up a small number of times. V is TRBV20-1 and J is TRBJ1-3; D remains unclear. Trimming took 2 bases from V and 4 from J, leaving 9 bases between them. The CDR3 extends over 13 amino acids. Germline CDR1 and CDR2: DFQATT and SNEGSKA (reference sequence). The CDR3 here is CSARPQQGNTIYF. CDR3 DNA: TGCAGTGCTAGACCCCAACAGGGAAACACCATATATTTT.

This clonotype came up many times. The chain couples TRBV5-1 to TRBJ1-1, with 7 bases fitting TRBD1. Germline assignment: CDR1 SGHRS and CDR2 YFSETQ. J was trimmed by 8 bases and V by 4 bases; bases with no gene match: 14. This CDR3 has 15 residues. The CDR3 coding sequence is TGCGCCAGCAGCGCCTCATCCCGGGACAGCAAAGAAGCTTTCTTT. Amino acid sequence: CASSASSRDSKEAFF.

The chain is built from TRBV2 and TRBJ2-3; 10 bases agree with TRBD2. The CDR3 is 14 amino acids. The J segment lost 1 base and the V segment lost 9 bases, leaving 4 bases of the junction unmatched. Germline CDR1 and CDR2: SNHLY and FYNNEI. The CDR3 sequence is CASESGGGTDTQYF. DNA for the CDR3: TGTGCCAGTGAGAGCGGGGGGGGCACAGATACGCAGTATTTT.

About this clonotype: This may come from a read error, since a much larger clone is one base off. V is TRBV5-6 and J is TRBJ1-2; the D gene is possibly TRBD1 (6 bases). The V gene's germline CDR1 is SGHDT and CDR2 YYEEEE. The CDR3 contains 12 residues. Trimming left V 0 bases short and J 13 bases short, with 13 bases between. The CDR3 region is CASSLDSGDTTF. The CDR3 nucleotides are TGTGCCAGCAGCTTGGATTCAGGGGACACCACCTTC.

This clonotype was found many times. This rearrangement joins TRBV12-3 or TRBV12-4 to TRBJ1-2, with D unresolved. Trimming took 4 bases from V and 1 from J, leaving 4 bases between them. The CDR3 extends over 12 amino acids. CDR3 sequence reads: CASSYVNYGYTF. The CDR3 DNA sequence: TGTGCCAGCAGTTACGTTAACTATGGCTACACCTTC.